A single T cell receptor (beta chain) is shown here with its context. The sample is drawn from a study of PD-L1 blockade in urothelial cancer. The protocol was immunoSEQ multiplex PCR, while the TCRdb copy is restricted to in-frame clones and leaves out a portion. The table has over 70,000 clones, 83% seen once. Germline V gene sequence: CDR1 SGHNT, CDR2 YENEEA. V was pared by 1 base and J by 5 bases, with 12 bases between. The CDR3 is 15 amino acids. Time point of the sample: peripheral blood 6 weeks after treatment start. This clonotype was sampled from a man between 65 and 85 years old with urothelial cancer. The J gene is TRBJ1-5, the V gene TRBV11-3; D gene uncertain. Source: PBMCs, taken around atezolizumab (anti-PD-L1) treatment. The CDR3 region is CASSLVGEGDQPQHF. CDR3 coding DNA: TGTGCCAGCAGCTTAGTCGGAGAGGGAGATCAGCCCCAGCATTTT.